This TCR beta chain was identified during a study of T cell clones after liver transplantation. The wider study: A pre-transplant mixed lymphocyte reaction with TCRbeta sequencing defined graft-donor-reactive clones followed in post-transplant blood. At least one year of complete immunosuppression withdrawal without enzymes over twice normal defined tolerance.

Using immunoSEQ multiplex PCR, the repertoire was profiled, and TCRdb retains in-frame clones only, with some absent. The table shows 5,500 to 7,500 clones, with roughly 70% occurring only once. This TCR was sampled from a human donor who received a liver transplant. Sample: CD8+ T cells from blood, taken before liver transplant.

The CDR3 sequence: CASSDGTGATDTQYF. The CDR3 DNA reads as TGTGCCAGCAGTGACGGGACAGGGGCCACAGATACGCAGTATTTT. The chain employs TRBV6-4 and TRBJ2-3, with TRBD1 matching 10 bases. CDR1 and CDR2 (germline): MRHNA, SNTAGT. V dropped 2 bases and J dropped 2; count of bases not matched to a gene: 1. This CDR3 contains 15 residues.